One and the same sample provided the 4 T cell receptor beta chains below, sequenced in a study of a mutant IDH1 vaccine in newly diagnosed glioma. Profiling relied on immunoSEQ multiplex PCR, and the TCRdb table lists in-frame clones only, not all of them. The data show approximately 39,000 clones, 81% seen once. Time point of the sample: week 23, last vaccination. Each vaccine dose was 300 ug of mutant IDH1 20-mer peptide, with topical imiquimod. Their recognized antigens are unknown. The sequences come from PBMCs, collected from a glioma patient whose treatment included an IDH1 peptide vaccine. These receptors were collected from a man aged 35 to 55 with glioma.

The chain carries TRBV6-5 and TRBJ1-6, with a tentative D call TRBD1 (5 bases). Trimming took 0 bases from V and 10 from J, leaving 13 bases between them. CDR3 length: 15 amino acids. Germline CDR1 is MNHEY and CDR2 is SVGAGI. In DNA form, the CDR3 reads TGTGCCAGCAGTTACTCCGGGGCAGGGCCGTCACCCCTCCACTTT. This codes for CASSYSGAGPSPLHF.

This clone was counted between two and nine times. This chain joins TRBV7-6 and TRBJ1-2; the D is unclear. Trimming stripped 6 bases from V and 6 bases from J, with 11 bases between. Per the germline V gene, CDR1 is SGHVS and CDR2 is FNYEAQ. The CDR3 has 12 amino acids. Here the CDR3 reads CASSLDGNGYTF. Written as DNA, the CDR3 is TGTGCCAGCAGTTTGGACGGGAATGGCTACACCTTC.

The chain couples TRBV9 to TRBJ2-3; a possible D gene is TRBD2 (6 bases). Trimming took off 1 base at V and 4 bases at J, with 13 bases between the two ends. The germline V gene encodes CDR1 SGDLS and CDR2 YYNGEE. CDR3 size: 15 residues. CDR3 nucleotide sequence: TGTGCCAGCAGCGTAAACCGGGAGAAGCCAGATACGCAGTATTTT. It encodes CASSVNREKPDTQYF.

The J gene is TRBJ2-7, the V gene TRBV18, with 8 bases lining up with TRBD1. This CDR3 comprises 15 residues. With V trimmed by 1 base and J by 0 bases, 2 bases remained unmatched. Germline values: CDR1 KGHSH, CDR2 LQKENI. CDR3 sequence reads: CASSPRTGSSYEQYF. The CDR3 nucleotides are TGTGCCAGCTCACCACGGACAGGGTCCTCCTACGAGCAGTACTTC. The complete variable domain, with remaining parts taken from reference TRBV18 and TRBJ2-7, reads NAGVMQNPRHLVRRRGQEARLRCSPMKGHSHVYWYRQLPEEGLKFMVYLQKENIIDESGMPKERFSAEFPKEGPSILRIQQVVRGDSAAYFCASSPRTGSSYEQYFGPGTRLTVT.